One sample yielded the 11 T cell receptor beta chains listed below, sequenced in a study of blood T cells in healthy people across ages. Sample-barcoded 5' priming and a J-beta primer mix drove a second PCR of about 6 to 11 cycles. One entry per CDR3 protein results from TCRdb running MiXCR on the 5' RACE reads. The sample has about 1.4 million distinct CDR3 sequences, approximately 63% seen once; the top ten hold 5.5% to 8%. The sequencing sample was made of blood. These receptors originate from a man younger than 35 in good health.

This clonotype came up a few times. The V gene is TRBV7-9, the J gene TRBJ1-2; no reliable D call. Germline V gene lookup returns CDR1 SEHNR and CDR2 FQNEAQ (reference sequence). Trimming pared 5 bases from V and 4 bases from J, leaving 11 bases between. This CDR3 comprises 13 residues. CDR3 amino acids: CASSRTPRYGYTF. The DNA of the CDR3 is TGTGCCAGCAGCCGGACCCCACGCTATGGCTACACCTTC.

The rearrangement uses TRBV15 and TRBJ2-5; no reliable D call. The CDR3 loop spans 15 amino acids. With 0 bases removed from V and 1 base from J, the gap between germline ends came to 9 bases. CDR1 is LNHNV, CDR2 YYDKDF, per germline (reference sequence). CDR3 sequence (DNA): TGTGCCACCAGCAGAGATCTAATTAGCCAAGAGACCCAGTACTTC. Translating gives CATSRDLISQETQYF.

The gene calls are TRBV24-1 and TRBJ2-3, with a tentative D call TRBD1 (5 bases). With 9 bases removed from V and 10 bases from J, the gap between germline ends came to 13 bases. The CDR3 is made up of 11 amino acids. Germline-derived CDR1 and CDR2 are KGHDR and SFDVKD. The DNA for the CDR3 is TGTGCCACCTCAAATCTAGGGGCGCAGTATTTT. It codes for CATSNLGAQYF.

Concerning this clonotype: Sequence at one end of the junction differs from germline and may be a read error. V and J are TRBV4-2 and TRBJ2-1; TRBD2 matches at 12 bases. CDR1 LGHNA and CDR2 YNFKEQ come from the germline V gene. The length of the CDR3 is 17 residues. The CDR3 coding sequence is TGTGCCGGCAGCCAAGGCCGACTAGCGGGGGCCTACAATGAGCAGTTCTTC. Encoded protein: CAGSQGRLAGAYNEQFF.

The table lists this clonotype with a count of one. This chain joins TRBV24-1 and TRBJ1-5; D possibly corresponds to TRBD1 (6 bases). Between the trimmed V and J ends, which lost 4 bases and 2 bases, there was a span of 20 bases. The length of the CDR3 is 18 residues. Germline V gives CDR1 KGHDR, CDR2 SFDVKD. The CDR3 protein is CATSDYRQVPNCNQPQHF. CDR3 in DNA: TGTGCCACCAGTGACTACCGACAGGTGCCAAACTGCAATCAGCCCCAGCATTTT.

This rearrangement joins TRBV12-3 or TRBV12-4 to TRBJ1-5; D is undetermined. Trimming took 0 bases from V and 0 from J, leaving 3 bases between them. This CDR3 is 14 amino acids long. CDR3 DNA sequence: TGTGCCAGCAGTTTAGCCTATAGCAATCAGCCCCAGCATTTT. It translates to CASSLAYSNQPQHF.

This clonotype was seen only a few times. A read error is likely, as this CDR3 ends without the conserved phenylalanine or tryptophan. The genes are TRBV6-1 and TRBJ2-7, with D perhaps matching TRBD1 (5 bases). Germline V lookup: CDR1 MNHNS, CDR2 SASEGT. Trimming pared 3 bases from V and 2 bases from J, leaving 8 bases between. The CDR3 spans 13 residues. CDR3 DNA: TGTGCCAGCAGTGAGACAGATACCTACGAGCAGTACTTA. Translating gives CASSETDTYEQYL.

This clonotype was picked up one time. This chain links TRBV4-2 with TRBJ1-4; maybe TRBD1 (6 bases). Germline V gives CDR1 LGHNA, CDR2 YNFKEQ. With 0 bases removed from V and 1 base from J, the gap between germline ends came to 12 bases. There are 17 residues in the CDR3. CDR3: CASSQEGTIKTNEKLFF. DNA of the CDR3: TGTGCCAGCAGCCAAGAAGGGACAATAAAAACTAATGAAAAACTGTTTTTT.

This chain uses TRBV13 with TRBJ1-4, with D possibly TRBD1 on 5 matching bases. The V and J ends lost 11 bases and 0 bases respectively, with 13 bases between them. There are 14 residues in the CDR3. The germline CDR1 and CDR2 sequences are PRHDT and FYEKMQ (reference sequence). The CDR3 spells CAGTGTATNEKLFF. The CDR3 coding sequence is TGTGCCGGCACGGGGACCGCAACTAATGAAAAACTGTTTTTT.

The chain is built from TRBV28 and TRBJ1-4; maybe TRBD1 (5 bases). The CDR3 sequence is 16 residues long. CDR1 MDHEN and CDR2 SYDVKM come from the germline V gene. V was shortened by 5 bases and J by 2 bases, with 15 bases between the two germline ends. The CDR3 DNA is TGTGCCAGCAGTACCGCGGGGGTTCCGACTAATGAAAAACTGTTTTTT. It specifies CASSTAGVPTNEKLFF.

With respect to this clonotype: An end of the junction does not agree with germline; a read error may underlie this. The gene calls are TRBV7-2 and TRBJ1-1, with D unclear. Germline V lookup: CDR1 SGHTA, CDR2 FQGNSA. This CDR3 is built from 13 residues. Here the CDR3 reads CASSLVTKSEAFF. CDR3 nucleotide sequence: TGTGCCAGCAGTTTAGTGACAAAATCTGAAGCTTTCTTT.